One sample yielded the 25 T cell receptor beta chains listed below, sequenced in a study of blood T cell repertoires in COVID-19. Assay: immunoSEQ multiplex PCR; the TCRdb copy retains only in-frame clones and omits some. The table lists fewer than 100,000 clones, about nine tenths of them singletons, with 4.5% to 6% in the top ten. The sample was peripheral blood. The origin of the receptors is a woman of 80 years or more with acute or convalescent COVID-19.

The V call is TRBV30, the J call TRBJ1-2; TRBD1 aligns across 8 bases. Germline V gene sequence: CDR1 GTSNPN, CDR2 SVGIG (reference sequence). This CDR3 spans 13 amino acids. CDR3 loop: CANSRGLGYGYTF. The CDR3 nucleotides read TGTGCTAATAGCAGGGGGCTCGGCTATGGCTACACCTTC.

The V gene is TRBV7-8, the J gene TRBJ2-7; 7 bases fit TRBD1. The CDR3 runs to 14 residues. Germline V lookup: CDR1 SGHVS, CDR2 FQNEAQ. The trim removed 0 bases at V and 3 bases at J, leaving 2 bases unmatched. This chain's CDR3 is CASSLAHRGYEQYF. The CDR3 DNA follows: TGTGCCAGCAGCTTAGCTCACAGGGGCTACGAGCAGTACTTC.

The chain uses TRBV19 and TRBJ1-1; a possible D gene is TRBD1 (6 bases). Trimming left V 7 bases short and J 0 bases short, with 15 bases between. The germline CDR1 and CDR2 sequences are LNHDA and SQIVND (reference sequence). CDR3 length equals 15 residues. CDR3 in DNA: TGTGCCAGTATCTTCTCGGACAGATTGAACACTGAAGCTTTCTTT. Translation: CASIFSDRLNTEAFF.

This clone was observed a handful of times. The V gene is TRBV6-5, the J gene TRBJ1-5, with a possible D match to TRBD1 (6 bases). Germline CDR1 reads MNHEY; CDR2 reads SVGAGI. Trimming took 9 bases from V and 3 from J, leaving 12 bases between them. The CDR3 consists of 13 residues. CDR3 loop: CASGGGPNQPQHF. The CDR3 DNA is TGTGCCAGTGGGGGGGGGCCCAATCAGCCCCAGCATTTT.

This clone is a singleton in its sample. V usage is TRBV7-2 and J usage is TRBJ1-1; TRBD1 might be the D (5 bases). Germline lookup yields CDR1 SGHTA and CDR2 FQGNSA. The CDR3 loop spans 14 amino acids. V shed 5 bases and J shed 1 base, with 11 bases lying between them. Here the CDR3 reads CASSPRTQNTEAFF. CDR3 sequence (DNA): TGTGCCAGCAGCCCCAGGACACAGAACACTGAAGCTTTCTTT.

The sample holds one count of this clone. This chain joins TRBV5-1 and TRBJ2-1; 13 nucleotides match TRBD2. The V gene end was trimmed by 3 bases and the J gene end by 8 bases; junction bases not matched to a gene: 2. The CDR3 covers 14 residues. Looked up from germline, CDR1 is SGHRS and CDR2 is YFSETQ. The CDR3 DNA follows: TGCGCCAGCAGCTGGACTAGCGGGGGCCATGAGCAGTTCTTC. Its protein product is CASSWTSGGHEQFF. The whole variable domain, filled in from reference TRBV5-1 and TRBJ2-1, reads KAGVTQTPRYLIKTRGQQVTLSCSPISGHRSVSWYQQTPGQGLQFLFEYFSETQRNKGNFPGRFSGRQFSNSRSEMNVSTLELGDSALYLCASSWTSGGHEQFFGPGTRLTVL.

The J gene is TRBJ2-7, the V gene TRBV28; a possible D gene is TRBD1 (6 bases). This CDR3 has 15 residues. Germline CDR1 is MDHEN and CDR2 is SYDVKM. The germline V and J ends were trimmed by 6 bases and 5 bases, with 20 bases remaining between them. The CDR3 DNA sequence: TGTGCCAGCAGAGGACAGTCCTGGGGGTTAGACGAGCAGTACTTC. Amino acid sequence: CASRGQSWGLDEQYF. The full variable domain, rest sourced from reference TRBV28 and TRBJ2-7, is DVKVTQSSRYLVKRTGEKVFLECVQDMDHENMFWYRQDPGLGLRLIYFSYDVKMKEKGDIPEGYSVSREKKERFSLILESASTNQTSMYLCASRGQSWGLDEQYFGPGTRLTVT.

This clone was found once. At one end the junction does not follow the germline gene, possibly because of a read error. This rearrangement joins TRBV7-7 to TRBJ1-1; the D is unclear. Germline V gene sequence: CDR1 SSHAT, CDR2 FNYEAQ (reference sequence). This CDR3 contains 13 residues. The CDR3 region is CASSRGEDTEAFF. CDR3 sequence (DNA): TGTGCTAGCAGCCGCGGTGAGGACACTGAAGCTTTCTTT.

The genes are TRBV5-1 and TRBJ2-3; TRBD2 matches 9 bases. CDR3 size: 16 residues. The germline CDR1 and CDR2 sequences are SGHRS and YFSETQ. The V segment lost 0 bases and the J segment 1 base; nucleotides outside the gene matches: 3. CDR3 nucleotides: TGCGCCAGCAGCTTGGGACTAGCGGAGGGCACAGATACGCAGTATTTT. Its translation: CASSLGLAEGTDTQYF.

This clone was picked up one time. The V gene is TRBV7-2, the J gene TRBJ1-1; D call uncertain. There are 13 residues in the CDR3. Germline values: CDR1 SGHTA, CDR2 FQGNSA. V was trimmed by 3 bases and J by 10 bases, leaving 15 bases between them. The CDR3 DNA follows: TGTGCCAGCAGCTTGAGCCCCGTTGGTGGAGCTTTCTTT. The encoded protein is CASSLSPVGGAFF. The whole variable domain, filled in from reference TRBV7-2 and TRBJ1-1, reads GAGVSQSPSNKVTEKGKDVELRCDPISGHTALYWYRQSLGQGLEFLIYFQGNSAPDKSGLPSDRFSAERTGGSVSTLTIQRTQQEDSAVYLCASSLSPVGGAFFGQGTRLTVV.

V gene TRBV29-1 combines with J gene TRBJ2-3, with 10 bases that match TRBD2. Per germline, CDR1 SQVTM and CDR2 ANQGSEA. The CDR3 runs 16 residues. Losses at the gene ends were 7 bases for V and 0 bases for J; bases not matched to a gene: 10. The CDR3 here is CSAGGLAGASTDTQYF. CDR3 DNA: TGCAGCGCTGGGGGCCTAGCGGGAGCTAGCACAGATACGCAGTATTTT.

This clone was counted ten times or more. The J gene is TRBJ1-1, the V gene TRBV6-2 or TRBV6-3; unclear D gene. Germline CDR1 reads MNHEY; CDR2 reads SVGEGT. Trimming removed 0 bases at V and 1 base at J, with 3 bases between. The length of the CDR3 is 13 residues. This CDR3 is CASSYSRNTEAFF. As DNA, the CDR3 is TGTGCCAGCAGTTACTCCCGGAACACTGAAGCTTTCTTT.

This sequence joins TRBV4-3 and TRBJ2-2; D perhaps matches TRBD2 (7 bases). CDR1 and CDR2 from the germline V gene are LGHNA and YSLEER. The CDR3 has 15 residues. The V and J ends lost 3 bases and 6 bases respectively, with 14 bases between them. The CDR3: CASSQLGGAPGELFF. As DNA, the CDR3 is TGCGCCAGCAGCCAGCTAGGGGGGGCCCCCGGGGAGCTGTTTTTT.

This rearrangement joins TRBV3-1 (or the pseudogene TRBV3-2) to TRBJ1-6; TRBD1 might be the D (5 bases). The V gene lost 2 bases and the J gene lost 4 bases, with 6 bases spanning the gap. CDR1 and CDR2 from the germline V gene are LGHDT and YNNKEL (reference sequence). This CDR3 contains 14 residues. CDR3 nucleotide sequence: TGTGCCAGCAGCCAACCAGGGTATAATTCACCCCTCCACTTT. This sequence encodes CASSQPGYNSPLHF.

The chain joins TRBV7-9 to TRBJ1-2; 8 positions match TRBD1. J was trimmed by 6 bases and V by 6 bases; bases with no gene match: 9. CDR3 length: 14 amino acids. CDR1 and CDR2 (germline): SEHNR, FQNEAQ (reference sequence). The CDR3 coding sequence is TGTGCCAGCAGGTTGGGGGGACAGGTGGATGGCTACACCTTC. It yields the protein CASRLGGQVDGYTF.

The chain links TRBV19 to TRBJ2-7; D is possibly TRBD2 (6 bases). The ends were cut back, 3 bases at V and 2 bases at J, with 8 bases in the middle. Germline CDR1 is LNHDA and CDR2 is SQIVND (reference sequence). The CDR3 covers 13 residues. The CDR3 protein is CASSISGPYEQYF. The CDR3 DNA sequence: TGTGCCAGTAGTATCAGCGGGCCCTACGAGCAGTACTTC.

The chain is built from TRBV3-1 (or the pseudogene TRBV3-2) and TRBJ1-2; D gene ambiguous. Trimming pared 0 bases from V and 5 bases from J, leaving 7 bases between. Germline V gene sequence: CDR1 LGHDT, CDR2 YNNKEL (reference sequence). The CDR3 consists of 13 residues. CDR3 loop: CASSQEVTYGYTF. The CDR3 coding sequence is TGTGCCAGCAGCCAAGAGGTGACATATGGCTACACCTTC.

This rearrangement joins TRBV3-1 (or the pseudogene TRBV3-2) to TRBJ2-3, with 9 bases lining up with TRBD2. V trimming: 0 bases; J trimming: 2 bases; junction bases outside the gene matches: 3. This CDR3 comprises 16 residues. The V gene's germline CDR1 is LGHDT and CDR2 YNNKEL (reference sequence). The CDR3 DNA sequence: TGTGCCAGCAGCCAAGAACAGCGGGGGGACACAGATACGCAGTATTTT. It yields the protein CASSQEQRGDTDTQYF.

This clone was picked up one time. V usage is TRBV30 and J usage is TRBJ1-5; TRBD1 is a possible D gene (6 bases). V lost 3 bases and J lost 5, with 11 bases in between. CDR1 and CDR2 from the germline V gene are GTSNPN and SVGIG (reference sequence). The CDR3 length is 13 residues. The CDR3 sequence is CAWRGRGDQPQHF. The CDR3 nucleotides are TGTGCCTGGAGGGGGAGGGGGGATCAGCCCCAGCATTTT.

The chain links TRBV5-4 to TRBJ2-4, with TRBD1 matching over 9 bases. Germline values: CDR1 SGHNT, CDR2 YYREEE (reference sequence). The junction had 5 bases not matched to a gene; V was cut back by 4 bases and J by 6 bases. There are 14 residues in the CDR3. The CDR3 sequence: CASSPGQGGNIQYF. The CDR3 DNA is TGTGCCAGCAGCCCGGGACAGGGAGGAAACATTCAGTACTTC.

The chain joins TRBV29-1 to TRBJ2-7; 9 nucleotides align to TRBD1. The CDR3 runs to 16 residues. CDR1 is SQVTM and CDR2 is ANQGSEA in the germline V gene. V gave up 5 bases and J gave up 4 bases; unmatched junction bases: 15. The CDR3 DNA is TGCAGCGTTAAGAACTCTATGACAGGGGGACTATACGAGCAGTACTTC. Protein product: CSVKNSMTGGLYEQYF.

This clone showed up just a few times. The V gene is TRBV3-1 (or the pseudogene TRBV3-2), the J gene TRBJ1-1, with TRBD1 as a possible D gene (6 bases). Germline CDR1 LGHDT, CDR2 YNNKEL (reference sequence). This CDR3 has 14 amino acids. Deletions cut 5 bases from V and 4 bases from J, with 14 bases between. CDR3 nucleotides: TGTGCCAGCAGCTTCGCAGGGGCCTTCACTGAAGCTTTCTTT. This codes for CASSFAGAFTEAFF.

This chain uses TRBV6-4 with TRBJ2-7, with D uncertain. Germline V gives CDR1 MRHNA, CDR2 SNTAGT. The CDR3 is 15 amino acids. Trimming pared 0 bases from V and 0 bases from J, leaving 9 bases between. This CDR3 reads CASSDSGRTSYEQYF. CDR3 coding DNA: TGTGCCAGCAGTGACTCTGGCAGAACCTCCTACGAGCAGTACTTC.

This clone has only one observation. V gene TRBV6-6 combines with J gene TRBJ2-1, with 7 positions matching TRBD2. The length of the CDR3 is 14 residues. With 2 bases clipped from V and 6 bases from J, the junction kept 4 bases outside the gene matches. The V gene's germline CDR1 is MNHNY and CDR2 SVGAGI (reference sequence). CDR3 region: CASSYGLVVNEQFF. The CDR3, as DNA: TGTGCCAGCAGTTACGGACTAGTGGTCAATGAGCAGTTCTTC.

The chain is built from TRBV2 and TRBJ2-1, with 9 positions matching TRBD1. The CDR3 extends over 15 amino acids. The V and J ends lost 7 bases and 7 bases, in that order; junction bases with no gene match: 11. Germline CDR1 and CDR2: SNHLY and FYNNEI. CDR3 region: CASKSDRGFNNEQFF. CDR3 DNA sequence: TGTGCCAGCAAATCGGACAGGGGATTTAATAATGAGCAGTTCTTC. Supplemented by reference TRBV2 and TRBJ2-1, the full variable domain reads EPEVTQTPSHQVTQMGQEVILRCVPISNHLYFYWYRQILGQKVEFLVSFYNNEISEKSEIFDDQFSVERPDGSNFTLKIRSTKLEDSAMYFCASKSDRGFNNEQFFGPGTRLTVL.